Presented here are 8 T cell receptor beta chains from one specimen sequenced in a study of shared clonotypes between healthy human individuals. Libraries were prepared by immunoSEQ multiplex PCR; TCRdb keeps only in-frame clonotypes and omits some of them. The repertoire holds approximately 2,000,000 clones, with roughly 90% as singletons. The sample taken for sequencing was naive CD4+ T cells from PBMCs. Subset of the sample: CD45RA+ positively selected. The receptor set was obtained from a man between 18 and 29 years old in good health. Some clones in this sample may be carry-over from other donors' samples.

The V and J genes are TRBV28 and TRBJ2-5, with D perhaps being TRBD1 or TRBD2 (6 bases each). V lost 1 base to trimming and J lost 0 bases, with 15 bases between them. This CDR3 spans 17 amino acids. Germline V gene lookup returns CDR1 MDHEN and CDR2 SYDVKM. The CDR3 spells CASSLSPGAPYQETQYF. DNA of the CDR3: TGTGCCAGCAGTTTATCCCCGGGGGCTCCGTACCAAGAGACCCAGTACTTC.

The genes are TRBV10-3 and TRBJ2-2; 11 bases map to TRBD2. The CDR3 loop spans 16 amino acids. The V gene end was trimmed by 5 bases and the J gene end by 7 bases; junction bases not matched to a gene: 9. Germline loops: CDR1 ENHRY, CDR2 SYGVKD. In DNA form, the CDR3 reads TGTGCCATCAGTCCCGGGACTAGCGGCTTACACGGGGAGCTGTTTTTT. Translating gives CAISPGTSGLHGELFF.

The chain links TRBV5-1 to TRBJ2-5, with 8 bases fitting TRBD1. CDR3 size: 16 residues. The germline CDR1 and CDR2 sequences are SGHRS and YFSETQ. V was pared by 0 bases and J by 5 bases, with 9 bases of the junction left unmatched. CDR3 protein: CASSLAGQGAEETQYF. CDR3 sequence (DNA): TGCGCCAGCAGCTTGGCAGGGCAGGGGGCAGAGGAGACCCAGTACTTC. The full variable domain, rest sourced from reference TRBV5-1 and TRBJ2-5, is KAGVTQTPRYLIKTRGQQVTLSCSPISGHRSVSWYQQTPGQGLQFLFEYFSETQRNKGNFPGRFSGRQFSNSRSEMNVSTLELGDSALYLCASSLAGQGAEETQYFGPGTRLLVL.

The chain links TRBV27 to TRBJ2-7; 11 bases are shared with TRBD2. The trim removed 5 bases at V and 8 bases at J, leaving 11 bases unmatched. The CDR3 sequence is 15 residues long. Germline V CDR1 and CDR2: MNHEY, SMNVEV (reference sequence). The CDR3 nucleotides read TGTGCCAGCAGTCCTACTACCGGGACTAGCGGCAAGCAGTACTTC. Translation gives CASSPTTGTSGKQYF.

J is TRBJ2-5 and V is TRBV9; 11 bases align to TRBD2. V shed 4 bases, J shed 5 bases, and the junction held 10 bases outside the gene matches. Germline assignment: CDR1 SGDLS and CDR2 YYNGEE. The CDR3 has 16 amino acids. The CDR3 DNA sequence: TGTGCCAGCAGCTCAGCTAGCGGGAGGTTTTTGGAGACCCAGTACTTC. Protein: CASSSASGRFLETQYF.

V gene TRBV2 combines with J gene TRBJ1-1; D is uncertain. The V end was cut by 5 bases, the J end by 0 bases, with 10 bases between. Germline V CDR1 and CDR2: SNHLY, FYNNEI. The CDR3 is 14 residues long. The CDR3 DNA reads TGTGCCAGCAGTCCCCTGACCTTGAACACTGAAGCTTTCTTT. Amino acid sequence: CASSPLTLNTEAFF.

The V and J genes are TRBV7-9 and TRBJ1-4; unclear D gene. V lost 6 bases, J lost 5 bases, and 10 bases lay in between. Germline V CDR1 and CDR2: SEHNR, FQNEAQ (reference sequence). The CDR3 extends over 13 amino acids. CDR3 sequence reads: CASRRAPNEKLFF. Written as DNA, the CDR3 is TGTGCCAGCAGAAGGGCCCCAAATGAAAAACTGTTTTTT.

This rearrangement joins TRBV18 to TRBJ2-5, with TRBD1 identical over 8 bases. CDR3 size: 12 residues. The V and J ends lost 3 bases and 9 bases, in that order; junction bases with no gene match: 3. The germline gives CDR1 KGHSH, CDR2 LQKENI. CDR3 amino acids: CASSPLQGAQYF. CDR3 DNA: TGTGCCAGCTCACCGCTACAGGGGGCCCAGTACTTC.